One TCR beta chain is described in this entry. Its target is unknown. This sample was taken from a study of human T cells and chemical hapten exposure. Study overall: In the sensitization step, 2% DPC was placed on about 2 cm by about 2 cm of upper inner arm skin.

Broader study findings: Controls formed significantly fewer large CDR3 similarity clusters than expanded TCRs did. Those TCRs sitting above 1 in 1000 frequency stayed the same with DPC sensitization.

Per the original data handling: The number of TCRs in each sample had a median of about 95,000 and spanned roughly 23,224 to 700,000. TCRdb processed the RACE reads anew with MiXCR; each CDR3 protein has one entry. The V and J calls reflect TCRdb's pipeline rather than the authors' work. The table has around 200,000 distinct CDR3 sequences, around 25% seen once; the top ten hold 2.5%. The V gene's germline CDR1 is DFQATT and CDR2 SNEGSKA (reference sequence). Trimming at V came to 5 bases and at J to 0 bases, leaving 6 bases not matched to a gene. This CDR3 has 15 amino acids. Time point: patch test 3, about 24 weeks after DPC sensitization. Treatment: therapeutic diphenylcyclopropenone sensitization with weekly scalp DPC.

This TCR was sampled from a woman aged 40-49 years with alopecia areata. Some clones in this sample may be carry-over from other donors' samples. This chain connects TRBV20-1 to TRBJ2-1; 8 nucleotides align to TRBD1. This specimen consisted of whole blood, obtained in connection with sensitization to the hapten diphenylcyclopropenone (DPC). The CDR3 region has the DNA TGCAGTGCTCGAAAGACAGGGGACTCCTACAATGAGCAGTTCTTC. This encodes CSARKTGDSYNEQFF.